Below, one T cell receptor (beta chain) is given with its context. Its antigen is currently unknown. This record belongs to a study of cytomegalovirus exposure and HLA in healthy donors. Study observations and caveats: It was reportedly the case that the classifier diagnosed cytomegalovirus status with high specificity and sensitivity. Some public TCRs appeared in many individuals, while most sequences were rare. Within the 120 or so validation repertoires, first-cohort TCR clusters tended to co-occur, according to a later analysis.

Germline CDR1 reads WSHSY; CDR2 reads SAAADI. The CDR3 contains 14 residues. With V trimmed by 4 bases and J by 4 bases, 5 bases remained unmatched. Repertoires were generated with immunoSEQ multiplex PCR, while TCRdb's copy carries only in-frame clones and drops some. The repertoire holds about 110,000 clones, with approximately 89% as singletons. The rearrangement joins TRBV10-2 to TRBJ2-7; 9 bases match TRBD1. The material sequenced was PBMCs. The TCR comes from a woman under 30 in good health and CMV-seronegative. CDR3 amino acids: CASSAGTGTYEQYF. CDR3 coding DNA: TGCGCCAGCAGTGCCGGGACAGGGACATACGAGCAGTACTTC.